The 18 T cell receptor beta chains below were found in one sample sequenced in a study of control samples from healthy donors and cancer patients. Measured with immunoSEQ multiplex PCR; TCRdb has only the in-frame clones, and not every one. The table shows 150,000 or so clones, with under 95% occurring only once. The sample consisted of blood. The source is a man between 40 and 49 years old in good health.

The gene calls are TRBV9 and TRBJ1-6, with 7 bases lining up with TRBD1. The ends lost 3 bases at V and 10 bases at J; junction bases unmatched: 13. CDR1 is SGDLS, CDR2 YYNGEE, per germline. CDR3 size: 16 residues. CDR3 DNA sequence: TGTGCCAGCAGCGATTACGGGACAGTCGGAGCGTCACCCCTCCACTTT. Its protein product is CASSDYGTVGASPLHF.

The rearrangement links TRBV28 to TRBJ1-6; D is unresolved. The CDR3 length is 14 residues. V lost 2 bases, J lost 6 bases, and 8 bases lay in between. Looked up from germline, CDR1 is MDHEN and CDR2 is SYDVKM. CDR3 sequence: CASSLTRINSPLHF. For the CDR3, the DNA is TGTGCCAGCAGTTTAACCAGAATTAATTCACCCCTCCACTTT. Full variable domain (missing parts from reference TRBV28 and TRBJ1-6): DVKVTQSSRYLVKRTGEKVFLECVQDMDHENMFWYRQDPGLGLRLIYFSYDVKMKEKGDIPEGYSVSREKKERFSLILESASTNQTSMYLCASSLTRINSPLHFGNGTRLTVT.

This chain links TRBV11-2 with TRBJ2-3; TRBD2 aligns across 7 bases. After removal of 5 bases from V and 4 bases from J, the junction contained 9 bases not matched to a gene. CDR1 and CDR2 from the germline V gene are SGHAT and FQNNGV. The CDR3 has 15 residues. CDR3 nucleotide sequence: TGTGCCAGCAGCCGCGGACTAGGGGCCGCAGATACGCAGTATTTT. It specifies CASSRGLGAADTQYF.

The V and J genes are TRBV5-4 and TRBJ2-1, with 12 bases identical to TRBD2. The CDR3 consists of 15 residues. Germline CDR1 reads SGHNT; CDR2 reads YYREEE (reference sequence). Trimming took 2 bases from V and 8 from J; bases not matched to a gene: 5. The chain's CDR3 is CASSFGLAGRYEQFF. The CDR3 region has the DNA TGTGCCAGCAGCTTCGGACTAGCGGGGCGGTATGAGCAGTTCTTC.

A note on this clone: Other DNA sequences in the same sample also yield this CDR3. V gene TRBV7-2 combines with J gene TRBJ1-5; perhaps TRBD1 as D (5 bases). The V end lost 0 bases, the J end lost 0 bases, and 6 bases lay between the germline ends. Germline values: CDR1 SGHTA, CDR2 FQGNSA. The CDR3 runs to 15 residues. The CDR3, as DNA: TGTGCCAGCAGCTTAGCGCAGGGTAGCAATCAGCCCCAGCATTTT. Translation: CASSLAQGSNQPQHF. The variable domain in full, completed from reference TRBV7-2 and TRBJ1-5, reads GAGVSQSPSNKVTEKGKDVELRCDPISGHTALYWYRQSLGQGLEFLIYFQGNSAPDKSGLPSDRFSAERTGGSVSTLTIQRTQQEDSAVYLCASSLAQGSNQPQHFGDGTRLSIL.

The chain couples TRBV7-6 to TRBJ1-1, with no clear D. The ends were cut back, 1 base at V and 1 base at J, with 4 bases in the middle. The V gene's germline CDR1 is SGHVS and CDR2 FNYEAQ. The CDR3 has 13 residues. The CDR3 nucleotides are TGTGCCAGCAGCTTAGAACAGAACACTGAAGCTTTCTTT. It encodes CASSLEQNTEAFF.

The chain's CDR3 is CASSRPLWRGDEQYF. Written as DNA, the CDR3 is TGTGCCAGCAGCCGCCCCTTGTGGCGGGGGGACGAGCAGTACTTC. The chain uses TRBV3-1 (or the pseudogene TRBV3-2) and TRBJ2-7; TRBD2 matches 8 bases. The germline V gene encodes CDR1 LGHDT and CDR2 YNNKEL (reference sequence). V shed 4 bases, J shed 5 bases, and the junction held 10 bases outside the gene matches. CDR3 size: 15 residues.

The chain is built from TRBV10-3 and TRBJ1-5; 7 positions match TRBD1. The V segment lost 6 bases and the J segment 4 bases; nucleotides outside the gene matches: 3. The length of the CDR3 is 13 residues. Per the germline V gene, CDR1 is ENHRY and CDR2 is SYGVKD. This chain's CDR3 is CAISPGQNQPQHF. The CDR3 coding sequence is TGTGCCATCAGCCCGGGACAGAATCAGCCCCAGCATTTT.

The rearrangement joins TRBV3-1 (or the pseudogene TRBV3-2) to TRBJ2-3; 7 positions agree with TRBD2. This CDR3 contains 14 residues. Unmatched junction bases numbered 5, after V lost 1 base and J lost 7 bases. The germline V gene encodes CDR1 LGHDT and CDR2 YNNKEL (reference sequence). The CDR3 coding sequence is TGTGCCAGCAGCCAAGCTGCTAGCGGATATACGCAGTATTTT. Encoded protein: CASSQAASGYTQYF.

In regard to this clone: The junction shows a germline mismatch at one end, possibly a read error. The chain couples TRBV7-7 to TRBJ2-3, with D perhaps matching TRBD1 (6 bases). The germline V gene encodes CDR1 SSHAT and CDR2 FNYEAQ (reference sequence). The CDR3 consists of 13 residues. The CDR3 region is CASSWDNTDTQYF. As DNA, the CDR3 is TGTGCTAGCAGCTGGGACAACACAGATACGCAGTATTTT.

The chain uses TRBV9 and TRBJ2-1; D is perhaps TRBD2 (6 bases). Looked up from germline, CDR1 is SGDLS and CDR2 is YYNGEE. There are 16 residues in the CDR3. The V gene lost 2 bases and the J gene lost 4 bases, with 16 bases spanning the gap. CDR3: CASSVGTAPLYNEQFF. The CDR3 DNA follows: TGTGCCAGCAGCGTCGGGACTGCCCCCCTATACAATGAGCAGTTCTTC. Full variable domain (outside the CDR3, taken from reference TRBV9 and TRBJ2-1): DSGVTQTPKHLITATGQRVTLRCSPRSGDLSVYWYQQSLDQGLQFLIQYYNGEERAKGNILERFSAQQFPDLHSELNLSSLELGDSALYFCASSVGTAPLYNEQFFGPGTRLTVL.

Concerning this clone itself: Germline is not matched at one junction end, which may reflect a read error. The chain recombines TRBV6-1 with TRBJ2-7; 11 nucleotides match TRBD1. Germline V gene data show CDR1 as MNHNS and CDR2 as SASEGT. This CDR3 region has 14 residues. The CDR3 spells CTSSLRTGGNEQYF. CDR3 sequence (DNA): TGTACCAGCAGTCTTCGGACAGGGGGCAACGAGCAGTACTTC.

V gene TRBV9 combines with J gene TRBJ1-4; D is possibly TRBD1 (5 bases). The CDR3 is made up of 16 amino acids. Trimming shortened V by 3 bases and J by 8 bases, and 20 bases separated the two germline ends. Germline V gives CDR1 SGDLS, CDR2 YYNGEE. CDR3 in amino acids: CASSGDGRQGEEKLFF. CDR3 DNA sequence: TGTGCCAGCAGCGGAGATGGTAGGCAGGGAGAGGAAAAACTGTTTTTT.

The V and J genes are TRBV10-1 and TRBJ2-5; D could derive from TRBD1 or TRBD2 (5 bases each). This CDR3 has 14 residues. V lost 0 bases and J 5 bases, leaving 10 bases between the germline ends. The germline V gene encodes CDR1 WNHNN and CDR2 SYGVQD (reference sequence). For the CDR3, the DNA is TGCGCCAGCAGTGAGTCCTTAGGGGAGGAGACCCAGTACTTC. Translated, it gives CASSESLGEETQYF.

The chain couples TRBV12-3 or TRBV12-4 to TRBJ1-2; 7 nucleotides align to TRBD1. V lost 5 bases to trimming and J lost 4 bases; unmatched junction nucleotides: 1. The CDR3 length is 12 residues. For the CDR3, the DNA is TGTGCCAGCAGTGGGGACAGCTATGGCTACACCTTC. Translating gives CASSGDSYGYTF.

The chain combines TRBV10-3 with TRBJ1-3; 8 nucleotides agree with TRBD1. The CDR3 has 14 residues. V lost 7 bases, J lost 2 bases, and 4 bases stayed unmatched. Germline CDR1 and CDR2: ENHRY and SYGVKD. The CDR3 DNA reads TGTGCCATCACCGCGGACAGGGCTGGAAACACCATATATTTT. It translates to CAITADRAGNTIYF.

The CDR3 DNA sequence: TGCGCCAGCAGCCGGGACTCCGGGACACAAGGCCCCCTCTATGGCTACACCTTC. Translating it yields CASSRDSGTQGPLYGYTF. This chain connects TRBV4-1 to TRBJ1-2; a possible D gene is TRBD1 (6 bases). The CDR3 has 18 residues. V gave up 4 bases and J gave up 4 bases, with 25 bases separating them. In germline, CDR1 is MGHRA, CDR2 YSYEKL.

The chain links TRBV5-1 to TRBJ1-3; D unclear. Trimming took 0 bases from V and 8 from J, leaving 3 bases between them. Germline V gives CDR1 SGHRS, CDR2 YFSETQ. The CDR3 contains 11 residues. CDR3 sequence: CASSLGDTIYF. CDR3 coding DNA: TGCGCCAGCAGCTTGGGGGACACCATATATTTT.